One sample yielded the 31 T cell receptor beta chains listed below, sequenced in a study of T cells in Graves' hyperthyroidism and ophthalmopathy. Amplified TCR beta CDR3 regions derived from RNA transcripts. Initially, a first-round RT-PCR of the TCR CDR3 employed the HTBI primer set. TCRdb passed the multiplex PCR reads through MiXCR, listing each CDR3 protein once. This table holds 75,000 to 100,000 distinct CDR3 sequences, approximately 40% found once. The sample was peripheral blood or thyroid tissue (not recorded which). The receptors originated from a woman in her 30s with Graves' hyperthyroidism.

This chain uses TRBV2 with TRBJ1-5; 10 bases map to TRBD1. The germline gives CDR1 SNHLY, CDR2 FYNNEI. V trimming: 8 bases; J trimming: 1 base; junction bases outside the gene matches: 2. This CDR3 has 14 residues. The CDR3 DNA is TGTGCCAGCGCGGGACAGGGGAGCAATCAGCCCCAGCATTTT. It yields the protein CASAGQGSNQPQHF.

This clonotype was counted ten times or more. As DNA, the CDR3 is TGTGCCAGCAGTAACAGGGTGACAGACGACTATGGCTACACCTTC. Encoded protein: CASSNRVTDDYGYTF. The rearrangement joins TRBV2 to TRBJ1-2, with D possibly TRBD1 on 6 matching bases. Trimming left V 5 bases short and J 3 bases short, with 16 bases between. Germline CDR1 reads SNHLY; CDR2 reads FYNNEI. This CDR3 is built from 15 residues.

This clonotype was detected ten times or more. V gene TRBV6-1 combines with J gene TRBJ2-5, with D unclear. CDR1 is MNHNS and CDR2 is SASEGT in the germline V gene. Trimming removed 5 bases from V and 5 bases from J, with 9 bases in between. CDR3 length: 12 residues. DNA for the CDR3: TGTGCCAGCAGTCCGAACTTGGAGACCCAGTACTTC. It encodes CASSPNLETQYF.

This chain connects TRBV7-2 to TRBJ1-5; the match to TRBD1 covers 9 bases. The CDR3 spans 15 residues. The V gene's germline CDR1 is SGHTA and CDR2 FQGNSA. Germline trimming cut 5 bases from V and 11 bases from J; bases unmatched to any gene: 13. CDR3 nucleotide sequence: TGTGCCAGCAGCCTCCGGGACAGGGAGCATGAGACCCAGCATTTT. It is translated as CASSLRDREHETQHF.

The chain carries TRBV7-9 and TRBJ2-2, with D maybe TRBD2 (5 bases). The germline V and J ends were trimmed by 3 bases and 6 bases, with 11 bases remaining between them. There are 14 residues in the CDR3. The germline CDR1 and CDR2 sequences are SEHNR and FQNEAQ (reference sequence). The CDR3 loop is CASSFSGLSGELFF. The DNA of the CDR3 is TGTGCCAGCAGCTTCTCCGGACTTTCCGGGGAGCTGTTTTTT.

The sample holds many counts of this clonotype. A single base separates this from a much larger clone, so it may be a read error. The CDR3 end shows no conserved phenylalanine or tryptophan, and so a read error is likely. V and J are TRBV7-9 and TRBJ2-3; D gene unclear. Trimming took 5 bases from V and 2 from J, leaving 5 bases between them. CDR3 size: 12 residues. The germline V gene encodes CDR1 SEHNR and CDR2 FQNEAQ (reference sequence). The CDR3 sequence: CASSRDTDTQYL. The CDR3 nucleotides are TGTGCCAGCAGCCGAGACACAGATACGCAGTATCTT.

As DNA, the CDR3 is TGTGCCAGCTCACCAACGGGACAGGGAGATACGCAGTATTTT. It is translated as CASSPTGQGDTQYF. The genes are TRBV18 and TRBJ2-3; 9 nucleotides line up with TRBD1. Per germline, CDR1 KGHSH and CDR2 LQKENI. With V trimmed by 2 bases and J by 5 bases, 2 bases remained unmatched. This CDR3 is built from 14 residues.

This clonotype came up many times. The V and J genes are TRBV28 and TRBJ1-1; no reliable D call. CDR3 length: 13 amino acids. CDR1 is MDHEN and CDR2 is SYDVKM in the germline V gene. V was cut by 6 bases and J by 4 bases, with 12 bases left in between. For the CDR3, the DNA is TGTGCCAGCAGGGACCCAAGGCGCACTGAAGCTTTCTTT. Translated, it gives CASRDPRRTEAFF.

The sample holds many counts of this clonotype. J is TRBJ1-3 and V is TRBV13; TRBD1 matches at 7 bases. Germline lookup yields CDR1 PRHDT and CDR2 FYEKMQ (reference sequence). The V gene end was trimmed by 0 bases and the J gene end by 1 base; junction bases not matched to a gene: 3. CDR3 length: 16 residues. DNA of the CDR3: TGTGCCAGCAGCTTAGGTCAGGGGGGATCTGGAAACACCATATATTTT. It is translated as CASSLGQGGSGNTIYF. Full variable domain (remainder filled in from reference TRBV13 and TRBJ1-3): AAGVIQSPRHLIKEKRETATLKCYPIPRHDTVYWYQQGPGQDPQFLISFYEKMQSDKGSIPDRFSAQQFSDYHSELNMSSLELGDSALYFCASSLGQGGSGNTIYFGEGSWLTVV.

This clonotype was seen at least ten times. The genes are TRBV5-5 and TRBJ1-2; 7 bases fit TRBD1. Per germline, CDR1 SGHKS and CDR2 YYEKEE (reference sequence). The junction had 6 bases not matched to a gene; V was cut back by 4 bases and J by 3 bases. The CDR3 runs to 14 residues. In nucleotides, the CDR3 is TGTGCCAGCAGCCGGACAGGTCTTGACTATGGCTACACCTTC. It encodes CASSRTGLDYGYTF.

The V call is TRBV10-3, the J call TRBJ1-2, with 7 nucleotides matching TRBD1. There are 14 residues in the CDR3. Per germline, CDR1 ENHRY and CDR2 SYGVKD. Losses at the gene ends were 4 bases for V and 4 bases for J; bases not matched to a gene: 6. CDR3 nucleotide sequence: TGTGCCATCAGTGGACAGGGTACTAGCTATGGCTACACCTTC. Amino acids: CAISGQGTSYGYTF.

This clonotype was detected ten times or more. The chain uses TRBV5-1 and TRBJ2-3, with D tentatively TRBD2 (5 bases). V was shortened by 5 bases and J by 6 bases, with 13 bases between the two germline ends. The CDR3 length is 13 residues. Per germline, CDR1 SGHRS and CDR2 YFSETQ. Written as DNA, the CDR3 is TGCGCCAGCAGAGCGGAACCGAGGGATACGCAGTATTTT. It yields the protein CASRAEPRDTQYF.

This clonotype was recorded many times. The CDR3 spells CASSVDAGGNQPQHF. CDR3 bases: TGTGCCAGCAGCGTAGATGCTGGGGGCAATCAGCCCCAGCATTTT. The chain couples TRBV9 to TRBJ1-5; D remains ambiguous. Germline values: CDR1 SGDLS, CDR2 YYNGEE. The CDR3 spans 15 residues. The V end lost 0 bases, the J end lost 2 bases, and 9 bases lay between the germline ends.

In regard to this clonotype: At one end, the junction sequence differs from germline, possibly due to a read error. The rearrangement joins TRBV9 to TRBJ2-5, with a tentative D call TRBD1 (6 bases). The CDR3 spans 15 residues. The germline gives CDR1 SGDLS, CDR2 YYNGEE. The CDR3 nucleotides are TGCGCCAGCAGCCTTTACCAGGGGAGCAATCAGCCCCAGTACTTC. Translating it yields CASSLYQGSNQPQYF.

The gene calls are TRBV13 and TRBJ1-3; 7 bases align to TRBD1. This CDR3 is 13 amino acids long. J lost 8 bases, V lost 3 bases, and 4 bases had no gene match. Germline CDR1 PRHDT, CDR2 FYEKMQ (reference sequence). This CDR3 is CASSFRGGYTIYF. The DNA of the CDR3 is TGTGCCAGCAGCTTCAGGGGGGGTTACACCATATATTTT.

Ten or more counts support this clonotype. The J gene is TRBJ1-5, the V gene TRBV6-6; 9 bases map to TRBD1. The CDR3 runs 17 residues. J lost 5 bases, V lost 6 bases, and 14 bases had no gene match. Germline V lookup: CDR1 MNHNY, CDR2 SVGAGI (reference sequence). The DNA for the CDR3 is TGTGCCAGCAGACCCGGGACAGGGAACCTCTACGATCAGCCCCAGCATTTT. It encodes CASRPGTGNLYDQPQHF.

The chain links TRBV28 to TRBJ1-2; D possibly corresponds to TRBD1 (5 bases). This CDR3 has 14 amino acids. Germline V gene sequence: CDR1 MDHEN, CDR2 SYDVKM. Trimming left V 2 bases short and J 4 bases short, with 11 bases between. The CDR3 protein is CASSLETDSYGYTF. CDR3 coding DNA: TGTGCCAGCAGTTTAGAGACAGATTCCTATGGCTACACCTTC.

The gene calls are TRBV7-3 and TRBJ1-1; 7 nucleotides align to TRBD1. The CDR3 is made up of 13 amino acids. The germline gives CDR1 SGHTA, CDR2 FQGTGA. The CDR3 DNA is TGTGTCGGCAGCCCCGGACGGGAGGGGGCAGCTTTCTTT. Translated: CVGSPGREGAAFF.

The table lists this clonotype with a count of one. A much bigger clone sits one base away, suggesting this may be a read error. Here the CDR3 omits its conserved ending phenylalanine or tryptophan, so a read error is the likely source. CDR3 in DNA: TGTGCCAGCAGTTACAGGGATCAGAACACTGAAGCTTTCTTA. Residues: CASSYRDQNTEAFL. The chain joins TRBV6-5 to TRBJ1-1; D call uncertain. The V and J ends lost 2 bases and 1 base respectively, with 8 bases between them. Per the germline V gene, CDR1 is MNHEY and CDR2 is SVGAGI. The CDR3 sequence is 14 residues long.

The chain joins TRBV7-8 to TRBJ2-7; 8 bases are a match to TRBD2. Unmatched junction bases numbered 6, after V lost 0 bases and J lost 5 bases. CDR3 length equals 15 residues. Germline-derived CDR1 and CDR2 are SGHVS and FQNEAQ. The CDR3 DNA follows: TGTGCCAGCAGCTTAGCCGGGACTAGACCAGACGAGCAGTACTTC. The encoded protein is CASSLAGTRPDEQYF.

This clonotype showed up many times. The genes are TRBV7-8 and TRBJ2-7; D is undetermined. Germline CDR1 reads SGHVS; CDR2 reads FQNEAQ. The CDR3 is made up of 11 amino acids. The V end lost 6 bases, the J end lost 9 bases, and 12 bases lay between the germline ends. CDR3 sequence: CASSLSPVQYF. The DNA of the CDR3 is TGTGCCAGCAGTCTAAGTCCGGTGCAGTACTTC. The full variable domain, in which reference TRBV7-8 and TRBJ2-7 provide the parts outside the CDR3, is GAGVSQSPRYKVAKRGQDVALRCDPISGHVSLFWYQQALGQGPEFLTYFQNEAQLDKSGLPSDRFFAERPEGSVSTLKIQRTQQEDSAVYLCASSLSPVQYFGPGTRLTVT.

In this sample, this clonotype turned up many times. The rearrangement joins TRBV5-1 to TRBJ1-1, with D possibly matching TRBD1 (5 bases). Germline CDR1 reads SGHRS; CDR2 reads YFSETQ. Trimming left V 6 bases short and J 2 bases short, with 17 bases between. CDR3 size: 15 residues. The CDR3 sequence: CASKESGAGNTEAFF. The CDR3, as DNA: TGCGCCAGCAAGGAGAGTGGGGCAGGTAACACTGAAGCTTTCTTT.

This clonotype was detected many times. The rearrangement links TRBV5-5 to TRBJ2-3; no clear D. Trimming took 2 bases from V and 1 from J, leaving 8 bases between them. CDR3 length equals 14 residues. Germline values: CDR1 SGHKS, CDR2 YYEKEE (reference sequence). The CDR3 loop reads CASSLYPRTDTQYF. CDR3 coding DNA: TGTGCCAGCAGCTTATACCCCCGCACAGATACGCAGTATTTT.

With regard to this clonotype: A single base separates this from a much larger clone, so it may be a read error. The CDR3: CASSQFQGKAQYF. CDR3 sequence (DNA): TGTGCCAGCAGCCAATTCCAGGGAAAGGCCCAGTACTTC. The chain joins TRBV9 to TRBJ2-5; D is perhaps TRBD1 (5 bases). The CDR3 totals 13 residues. The germline gives CDR1 SGDLS, CDR2 YYNGEE. Trimming shortened V by 4 bases and J by 9 bases, and 16 bases separated the two germline ends.

This clonotype counts as medium-sized. The genes are TRBV24-1 and TRBJ1-2; 7 bases agree with TRBD1. Germline assignment: CDR1 KGHDR and CDR2 SFDVKD. With 3 bases clipped from V and 7 bases from J, the junction kept 10 bases outside the gene matches. The CDR3 covers 15 residues. CDR3 sequence reads: CATSDPADREVGYTF. For the CDR3, the DNA is TGTGCCACCAGTGATCCCGCTGACAGGGAGGTTGGCTACACCTTC.

As regards this clonotype: One junction end does not reproduce the germline sequence, and a read error may be involved. The gene calls are TRBV7-9 and TRBJ1-5, with D uncertain. The CDR3 sequence is 15 residues long. In germline, CDR1 is SEHNR, CDR2 FQNEAQ (reference sequence). The CDR3 sequence: CASSLEVFHSQPQHF. As DNA, the CDR3 is TGTGCCAGCAGCTTAGAGGTTTTCCACAGTCAGCCCCAGCATTTC.

About this clonotype: The junction does not match germline at one end; this may be a read error. The chain employs TRBV15 and TRBJ1-4, with no clear D. Germline V gene data show CDR1 as LNHNV and CDR2 as YYDKDF (reference sequence). This CDR3 is 14 amino acids long. CDR3: CAASSSTPDEKLFF. In nucleotides, the CDR3 is TGTGCCGCCAGCAGCTCCACTCCGGATGAAAAACTGTTTTTT.

A remark on this clonotype: This may be a read error, as it is one base from a much larger clone. This chain links TRBV20-1 with TRBJ2-7; 9 nucleotides agree with TRBD1. Germline loops: CDR1 DFQATT, CDR2 SNEGSKA (reference sequence). CDR3 length equals 14 residues. Trimming removed 5 bases from V and 2 bases from J; junction bases left unmatched: 7. The CDR3 is CSAPDRGLTYEQYF. The CDR3 region has the DNA TGCAGTGCTCCGGACAGGGGCCTTACCTACGAGCAGTACTTC.

This clonotype was detected many times. The V and J genes are TRBV5-1 and TRBJ1-1; D uncertain. With 4 bases removed from V and 0 bases from J, the gap between germline ends came to 7 bases. The CDR3 extends over 13 amino acids. Germline V gives CDR1 SGHRS, CDR2 YFSETQ. The CDR3 nucleotides are TGCGCCAGCAGCGTTAACATGAACACTGAAGCTTTCTTT. Amino acids: CASSVNMNTEAFF.

This clonotype has at least ten counts. This chain connects TRBV14 to TRBJ1-5; D call uncertain. Germline-derived CDR1 and CDR2 are SGHDN and FVKESK. This CDR3 region has 11 residues. The V end lost 6 bases, the J end lost 3 bases, and 3 bases lay between the germline ends. The CDR3 region has the DNA TGTGCCAGCAGTAACAATCAGCCCCAGCATTTT. The encoded protein is CASSNNQPQHF.

This clonotype occurred once. Lacking the conserved final phenylalanine or tryptophan, this CDR3 likely reflects a read error. The chain combines TRBV10-2 with TRBJ1-2; 9 bases fit TRBD1. With 3 bases clipped from V and 3 bases from J, the junction kept 5 bases outside the gene matches. Germline V gene lookup returns CDR1 WSHSY and CDR2 SAAADI. The CDR3 is 15 amino acids. The CDR3 DNA sequence: TGCGCCAGCAGTGACGGACAGGGGCATGACTATGGCTACACCGTC. Amino acids: CASSDGQGHDYGYTV.